The 21 T cell receptor beta chains given below trace back to one sample, sequenced in a study of shared clonotypes between healthy human individuals. Produced via immunoSEQ multiplex PCR; TCRdb's table is partial and in-frame only. The sample consists of some 2.1 million clones, around 95% of them appearing once. Material: naive CD4+ T cells sorted from blood. Subset: CD45RA+ positively selected. Receptors were obtained from a man younger than 35 in good health.

Turning to this clone: Other DNA variants within this sample encode the same CDR3. The chain is built from TRBV28 and TRBJ1-1; a weak D match, TRBD1 (6 bases). Trimming cost V 2 bases and J 1 base, with 14 bases left between them. The germline gives CDR1 MDHEN, CDR2 SYDVKM. The CDR3 has 16 amino acids. The CDR3: CASSLRQGRGNTEAFF. CDR3 DNA sequence: TGTGCCAGCAGTTTACGGCAGGGGAGGGGGAACACTGAAGCTTTCTTT.

Remarks on this clone: At the DNA level, this CDR3 is encoded by other sequences in the same sample as well. The CDR3 reads CASSLGSETQYF. In nucleotides, the CDR3 is TGTGCCAGCAGCTTAGGGTCAGAGACCCAGTACTTC. The chain carries TRBV7-6 and TRBJ2-5; D uncertain. Germline V lookup: CDR1 SGHVS, CDR2 FNYEAQ. This CDR3 is 12 amino acids long. The ends were cut back, 1 base at V and 4 bases at J, with 4 bases in the middle.

The chain carries TRBV7-2 and TRBJ2-1, with 7 nucleotides matching TRBD2. Germline values: CDR1 SGHTA, CDR2 FQGNSA. V was clipped by 0 bases and J by 5 bases; unmatched bases: 7. The CDR3 contains 16 residues. DNA for the CDR3: TGTGCCAGCAGCTTAGCAGGGAGGGAGGTAAACAATGAGCAGTTCTTC. It codes for CASSLAGREVNNEQFF.

The J gene is TRBJ1-1, the V gene TRBV21-1; the table's TRBD1 call for D was not verified on the DNA. TRBV21-1 is described as a pseudogene. CDR3 size: 13 residues. This chain's CDR3 is CASSSSGRGRTFF. The DNA of the CDR3 is TGTGCCAGCAGCTCATCGGGTAGGGGCCGGACTTTCTTT.

V usage is TRBV19 and J usage is TRBJ1-6; 9 nucleotides align to TRBD1. CDR3 length equals 16 residues. CDR1 LNHDA and CDR2 SQIVND come from the germline V gene (reference sequence). V gave up 6 bases and J gave up 1 base; unmatched junction bases: 4. The CDR3 is CASRTGGDSYNSPLHF. CDR3 nucleotides: TGTGCCAGTAGGACAGGGGGTGATTCCTATAATTCACCCCTCCACTTT.

This rearrangement joins TRBV11-2 to TRBJ2-3, with D perhaps TRBD2 (6 bases). Trimming left V 5 bases short and J 10 bases short, with 16 bases between. Germline V CDR1 and CDR2: SGHAT, FQNNGV. The CDR3 has 13 amino acids. The CDR3: CASSLSDGEAQYF. Here the CDR3 DNA reads TGTGCCAGCAGCCTCTCCGACGGGGAGGCGCAGTATTTT. Complete variable domain (other parts from reference TRBV11-2 and TRBJ2-3): EAGVAQSPRYKIIEKRQSVAFWCNPISGHATLYWYQQILGQGPKLLIQFQNNGVVDDSQLPKDRFSAERLKGVDSTLKIQPAKLEDSAVYLCASSLSDGEAQYFGPGTRLTVL.

The rearrangement joins TRBV5-1 to TRBJ1-1; 8 bases are shared with TRBD1. Germline CDR1 is SGHRS and CDR2 is YFSETQ. CDR3 length equals 15 residues. J lost 2 bases, V lost 1 base, and 4 bases had no gene match. CDR3 sequence reads: CASSLHGTGNTEAFF. The CDR3 nucleotides are TGCGCCAGCAGCTTGCATGGGACAGGTAACACTGAAGCTTTCTTT.

The rearrangement uses TRBV6-6 and TRBJ2-3; the match to TRBD2 covers 7 bases. Losses at the gene ends were 7 bases for V and 3 bases for J; bases not matched to a gene: 10. Germline CDR1 and CDR2: MNHNY and SVGAGI (reference sequence). This CDR3 spans 15 amino acids. CDR3 region: CASTLSGRGTDTQYF. CDR3 coding DNA: TGTGCCAGCACCCTTTCAGGGAGGGGAACAGATACGCAGTATTTT.

The chain employs TRBV7-2 and TRBJ2-5; 8 bases align to TRBD2. The CDR3 totals 15 residues. The J segment lost 4 bases and the V segment lost 1 base, leaving 5 bases of the junction unmatched. CDR1 is SGHTA, CDR2 FQGNSA, per germline. CDR3 amino acids: CASSLEAGGGETQYF. The CDR3 DNA reads as TGTGCCAGCAGCTTAGAGGCGGGAGGCGGAGAGACCCAGTACTTC.

This clone has only one observation. The CDR3 here is CASSERMLTFGITGELFF. The CDR3 DNA sequence: TGTGCCAGCAGTGAAAGAATGTTGACCTTCGGGATTACCGGGGAGCTGTTTTTT. This chain joins TRBV6-1 and TRBJ2-2; tentative D call: TRBD2 (5 bases). The CDR3 has 18 amino acids. Per germline, CDR1 MNHNS and CDR2 SASEGT. V lost 2 bases, J lost 5 bases, and 21 bases lay in between.

The chain employs TRBV7-9 and TRBJ1-6; 8 bases map to TRBD1. CDR3 length: 14 amino acids. Germline CDR1 and CDR2: SEHNR and FQNEAQ (reference sequence). V was clipped by 4 bases and J by 9 bases; unmatched bases: 5. The CDR3 region is CASSSPGGPSPLHF. CDR3 DNA: TGTGCCAGCAGCTCGCCAGGGGGCCCTTCACCCCTCCACTTT.

As to this clone: The same CDR3 also results from other DNA sequences found in this sample. J is TRBJ2-3 and V is TRBV18; possibly TRBD1 for D (5 bases). This CDR3 is 13 amino acids long. V was trimmed by 3 bases and J by 4 bases, leaving 8 bases between them. Germline values: CDR1 KGHSH, CDR2 LQKENI. Here the CDR3 reads CASSPDRSDTQYF. The CDR3 bases are TGTGCCAGCTCACCCGACAGATCAGATACGCAGTATTTT.

The chain joins TRBV6-5 to TRBJ1-4, with 7 bases fitting TRBD1. The CDR3 runs 14 residues. The V and J ends lost 5 bases and 11 bases, in that order; junction bases with no gene match: 11. CDR1 is MNHEY and CDR2 is SVGAGI in the germline V gene. This CDR3 reads CASSLGGGSEKLFF. DNA of the CDR3: TGTGCCAGCAGTCTAGGAGGGGGCTCGGAGAAACTGTTTTTT.

The chain employs TRBV7-9 and TRBJ2-7; TRBD2 matches at 12 bases. V gave up 5 bases and J gave up 5 bases; unmatched junction bases: 13. The CDR3 is 17 amino acids. Germline assignment: CDR1 SEHNR and CDR2 FQNEAQ (reference sequence). The CDR3 here is CASSLPWTSGIDNEQYF. The CDR3 DNA reads TGTGCCAGCAGCCTCCCGTGGACTAGCGGGATTGACAACGAGCAGTACTTC.

The chain uses TRBV10-3 and TRBJ1-5; possibly TRBD1 for D (5 bases). This CDR3 contains 16 residues. Between the trimmed V and J ends, which lost 3 bases and 4 bases, there was a span of 16 bases. The germline V gene encodes CDR1 ENHRY and CDR2 SYGVKD. CDR3 nucleotides: TGTGCCATCAGTGATCAGGGACTCGGCATTAATCAGCCCCAGCATTTT. This encodes CAISDQGLGINQPQHF.

The gene calls are TRBV18 and TRBJ1-3; D uncertain. Trimming stripped 3 bases from V and 4 bases from J, with 16 bases between. Looked up from germline, CDR1 is KGHSH and CDR2 is LQKENI. The CDR3 extends over 16 amino acids. The CDR3 region has the DNA TGTGCCAGCTCACCCTCCCTACGGGAGGGAGGAAACACCATATATTTT. Translated, it gives CASSPSLREGGNTIYF.

Here the CDR3 DNA reads TGTGCCAGCAGCTTCGGACGGGAAACTTTCGAGACCCAGTACTTC. It is translated as CASSFGRETFETQYF. V is TRBV11-2 and J is TRBJ2-5, with D possibly TRBD2 on 5 matching bases. The CDR3 has 15 amino acids. Trimming stripped 3 bases from V and 5 bases from J, with 16 bases between. Germline V gene sequence: CDR1 SGHAT, CDR2 FQNNGV.

The chain uses TRBV25-1 and TRBJ1-3; D may be TRBD1 (6 bases). V was trimmed by 4 bases and J by 4 bases, leaving 17 bases between them. This CDR3 has 16 amino acids. Germline V gives CDR1 MGHDK, CDR2 SYGVNS. This CDR3 is CASSAWGAGTGNTIYF. DNA of the CDR3: TGTGCCAGCAGTGCCTGGGGGGCAGGGACCGGAAACACCATATATTTT.

This clone was picked up one time. The chain carries TRBV9 and TRBJ2-5; 10 nucleotides match TRBD2. The CDR3 is 15 residues long. CDR1 SGDLS and CDR2 YYNGEE come from the germline V gene. V lost 2 bases, J lost 2 bases, and 3 bases stayed unmatched. CDR3 residues: CASSVSGGTQETQYF. In DNA form, the CDR3 reads TGTGCCAGCAGCGTTAGCGGGGGGACACAAGAGACCCAGTACTTC.

The rearrangement links TRBV10-3 to TRBJ1-2, with 9 bases matching TRBD1. The germline V gene encodes CDR1 ENHRY and CDR2 SYGVKD. With 8 bases clipped from V and 4 bases from J, the junction kept 5 bases outside the gene matches. The CDR3 totals 13 residues. The CDR3 nucleotides are TGTGCCATCGAGACAGGGGGTGGCTATGGCTACACCTTC. Translated, it gives CAIETGGGYGYTF.

This chain joins TRBV4-1 and TRBJ2-1; TRBD2 is a possible D gene (7 bases). Trimming took off 4 bases at V and 7 bases at J, with 17 bases between the two ends. This CDR3 region has 15 residues. From germline, CDR1 is MGHRA and CDR2 YSYEKL. CDR3: CASSRGAGAANEQFF. CDR3 nucleotides: TGCGCCAGCAGCCGGGGGGCGGGGGCCGCGAATGAGCAGTTCTTC.